These 6 T cell receptor beta chains came from one sample sequenced in a study of control samples from healthy donors and cancer patients. Profiled with immunoSEQ multiplex PCR; TCRdb holds only in-frame clones, not every one. The repertoire holds around 120,000 clones, just over 90% seen once, with 7.8% in the top ten. The specimen sequenced was blood. The source is a woman in her late teens or twenties in good health.

The chain carries TRBV6-6 and TRBJ2-5; TRBD1 matches 7 bases. This CDR3 has 15 residues. Germline CDR1 is MNHNY and CDR2 is SVGAGI (reference sequence). Trimming took 1 base from V and 3 from J; bases not matched to a gene: 5. The CDR3 nucleotides are TGTGCCAGCAGTTACTTGAGGGGGCAGGAAGAGACCCAGTACTTC. Its protein is CASSYLRGQEETQYF.

The count of this clone is one. This chain connects TRBV6-2 or TRBV6-3 to TRBJ2-5; 11 bases map to TRBD1. The V gene's germline CDR1 is MNHEY and CDR2 SVGEGT. The CDR3 length is 15 residues. V lost 2 bases, J lost 4 bases, and 3 bases stayed unmatched. The CDR3 coding sequence is TGTGCCAGCAGTTACACGGACAGGGGGCGAGAGACCCAGTACTTC. This encodes CASSYTDRGRETQYF.

V is TRBV15 and J is TRBJ2-7; D remains unclear. The germline CDR1 and CDR2 sequences are LNHNV and YYDKDF (reference sequence). The CDR3 extends over 12 amino acids. V lost 5 bases to trimming and J lost 2 bases, with 7 bases between them. This chain's CDR3 is CATSDQTYEQYF. In nucleotides, the CDR3 is TGTGCCACCAGCGACCAGACCTACGAGCAGTACTTC. Based on the CDR3 plus reference TRBV15 and TRBJ2-7, the full variable domain is DAMVIQNPRYQVTQFGKPVTLSCSQTLNHNVMYWYQQKSSQAPKLLFHYYDKDFNNEADTPDNFQSRRPNTSFCFLDIRSPGLGDTAMYLCATSDQTYEQYFGPGTRLTVT.

This chain uses TRBV19 with TRBJ1-5, with unresolved D. V was shortened by 7 bases and J by 5 bases, with 12 bases between the two germline ends. The CDR3 loop spans 13 amino acids. From germline, CDR1 is LNHDA and CDR2 SQIVND (reference sequence). Here the CDR3 DNA reads TGTGCCAGTACTTTAACACCTCATCAGCCCCAGCATTTT. It is translated as CASTLTPHQPQHF.

The chain recombines TRBV19 with TRBJ1-5; the D gene is possibly TRBD1 (5 bases). CDR3 size: 19 residues. The V end lost 0 bases, the J end lost 3 bases, and 21 bases lay between the germline ends. The germline gives CDR1 LNHDA, CDR2 SQIVND (reference sequence). DNA of the CDR3: TGTGCCAGTAGTATAGATCAGGGCGGGGGACCCTCAGACAATCAGCCCCAGCATTTT. Translation gives CASSIDQGGGPSDNQPQHF.

V and J are TRBV15 and TRBJ2-1, with D hard to call. V lost 0 bases and J 4 bases, leaving 7 bases between the germline ends. The CDR3 runs to 14 residues. Germline CDR1 LNHNV, CDR2 YYDKDF (reference sequence). CDR3 DNA sequence: TGTGCCACCAGCAGAGATCTTGGGTACAATGAGCAGTTCTTC. Protein sequence: CATSRDLGYNEQFF.